This T cell receptor beta chain is from a study of shared clonotypes between healthy human individuals. Notes on the study in general: A small donor pool kept down the genetic and exposure-history diversity that was represented.

Running of the assay took place at deep level. Unsorted PBMCs provided DNA that was sequenced on ten immunoSEQ deep assay plates. The table came from immunoSEQ multiplex PCR; TCRdb's copy has only in-frame clones and leaves some out. The table shows around 440,000 clones, with roughly three quarters occurring only once. Turning to this clone: Its antigen is still unknown.

The sample was PBMCs. The TCR was taken from a woman aged 40 to 50 in good health. Some clones in this sample may be carry-over from other donors' samples.

CDR3 nucleotides: TGTGCCAGCAGCTTAACGGTGAACACCGGGGAGCTGTTTTTT. It specifies CASSLTVNTGELFF. The chain combines TRBV5-6 with TRBJ2-2; D not resolved. The CDR3 has 14 residues. The germline gives CDR1 SGHDT, CDR2 YYEEEE. V dropped 2 bases and J dropped 1 base, with 6 bases sitting between them.